One sample yielded the 6 T cell receptor beta chains listed below, sequenced in a study of human T cells and chemical hapten exposure. MiXCR, run by TCRdb on the RACE reads, gives a single entry per CDR3 protein. The repertoire holds 65,000 to 95,000 distinct CDR3 sequences, 6% to 8.5% seen once, with 1% to 1.5% in the top ten. Specified time point: patch test 2, 6 weeks after DPC sensitization. As to treatment: therapeutic diphenylcyclopropenone sensitization with weekly scalp DPC. The specimen was whole blood, collected in connection with sensitization to the hapten diphenylcyclopropenone (DPC). These receptors all come from a woman in her twenties or thirties with alopecia areata. Some clones in this sample may be carry-over from other donors' samples.

This clonotype was recorded a few times. The V gene is TRBV12-5, the J gene TRBJ2-5; D gene ambiguous. With 3 bases removed from V and 4 bases from J, the gap between germline ends came to 9 bases. Germline V gene data show CDR1 as LGHNT and CDR2 as FRNRAP. The length of the CDR3 is 13 residues. The CDR3 nucleotides are TGTGCTAGTGGTTTCGGTGGTAGAGAGACCCAGTACTTC. Protein sequence: CASGFGGRETQYF.

In its sample, this clonotype was seen a few times. The chain uses TRBV28 and TRBJ2-7; possible D gene TRBD1, 5 bases. The CDR3 is 13 amino acids. CDR1 is MDHEN, CDR2 SYDVKM, per germline. V was trimmed by 6 bases and J by 2 bases, leaving 11 bases between them. The CDR3: CASSSRTPYEQYF. The CDR3 region has the DNA TGTGCCAGCAGCTCCAGGACACCCTACGAGCAGTACTTC.

A few counts support this clonotype. The V and J genes are TRBV3-1 and TRBJ2-1, with 9 bases fitting TRBD2. Losses at the gene ends were 3 bases for V and 5 bases for J; bases not matched to a gene: 5. The length of the CDR3 is 15 residues. Germline V lookup: CDR1 LGHDT, CDR2 YNNKEL (reference sequence). The CDR3, as DNA: TGTGCCAGCAGCCACTGGCTAGCGGGGAACAATGAGCAGTTCTTC. Its protein is CASSHWLAGNNEQFF.

This clonotype was recorded at least ten times. J is TRBJ1-6 and V is TRBV6-6; TRBD1 might be the D (5 bases). Germline lookup yields CDR1 MNHNY and CDR2 SVGAGI (reference sequence). This CDR3 region has 16 residues. Trimming cost V 6 bases and J 5 bases, with 17 bases left between them. The CDR3 is CASSNSRGIDNSPLHF. CDR3 DNA sequence: TGTGCCAGCAGCAACTCCCGGGGGATTGATAATTCACCCCTCCACTTT.

This clonotype was observed many times. The gene calls are TRBV10-3 and TRBJ2-2; D is perhaps TRBD1 (5 bases). The V gene's germline CDR1 is ENHRY and CDR2 SYGVKD. With 3 bases removed from V and 4 bases from J, the gap between germline ends came to 15 bases. This CDR3 has 16 residues. Here the CDR3 DNA reads TGTGCCATCAGTGATTTATCGAGACAGTCCACCGGGGAGCTGTTTTTT. This translates into CAISDLSRQSTGELFF.

The chain uses TRBV20-1 and TRBJ2-1, with TRBD2 as a possible D gene (6 bases). Germline CDR1 reads DFQATT; CDR2 reads SNEGSKA (reference sequence). The V end lost 5 bases, the J end lost 0 bases, and 11 bases lay between the germline ends. This CDR3 is built from 14 residues. CDR3 region: CSARRGYSYNEQFF. CDR3 DNA: TGCAGTGCTCGACGGGGGTACTCCTACAATGAGCAGTTCTTC.